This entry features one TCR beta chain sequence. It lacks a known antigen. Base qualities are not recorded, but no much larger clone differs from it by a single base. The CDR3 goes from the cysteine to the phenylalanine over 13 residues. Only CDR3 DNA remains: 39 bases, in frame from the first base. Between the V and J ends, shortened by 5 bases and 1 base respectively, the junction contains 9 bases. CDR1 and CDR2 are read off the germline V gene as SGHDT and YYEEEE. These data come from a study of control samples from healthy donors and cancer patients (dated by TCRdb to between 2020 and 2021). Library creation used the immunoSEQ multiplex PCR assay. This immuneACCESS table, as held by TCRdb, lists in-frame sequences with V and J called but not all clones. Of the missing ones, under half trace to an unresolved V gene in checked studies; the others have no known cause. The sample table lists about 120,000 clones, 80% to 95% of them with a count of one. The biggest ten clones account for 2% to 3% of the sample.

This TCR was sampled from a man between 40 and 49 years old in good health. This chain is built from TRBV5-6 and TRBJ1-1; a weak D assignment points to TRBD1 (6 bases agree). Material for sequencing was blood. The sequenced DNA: TGTGCCAGCAGACCGACAGGGAACACTGAAGCTTTCTTT. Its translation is CASRPTGNTEAFF. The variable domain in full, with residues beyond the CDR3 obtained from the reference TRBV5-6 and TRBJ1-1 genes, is DAGVTQSPTHLIKTRGQQVTLRCSPKSGHDTVSWYQQALGQGPQFIFQYYEEEERQRGNFPDRFSGHQFPNYSSELNVNALLLGDSALYLCASRPTGNTEAFFGQGTRLTVV.